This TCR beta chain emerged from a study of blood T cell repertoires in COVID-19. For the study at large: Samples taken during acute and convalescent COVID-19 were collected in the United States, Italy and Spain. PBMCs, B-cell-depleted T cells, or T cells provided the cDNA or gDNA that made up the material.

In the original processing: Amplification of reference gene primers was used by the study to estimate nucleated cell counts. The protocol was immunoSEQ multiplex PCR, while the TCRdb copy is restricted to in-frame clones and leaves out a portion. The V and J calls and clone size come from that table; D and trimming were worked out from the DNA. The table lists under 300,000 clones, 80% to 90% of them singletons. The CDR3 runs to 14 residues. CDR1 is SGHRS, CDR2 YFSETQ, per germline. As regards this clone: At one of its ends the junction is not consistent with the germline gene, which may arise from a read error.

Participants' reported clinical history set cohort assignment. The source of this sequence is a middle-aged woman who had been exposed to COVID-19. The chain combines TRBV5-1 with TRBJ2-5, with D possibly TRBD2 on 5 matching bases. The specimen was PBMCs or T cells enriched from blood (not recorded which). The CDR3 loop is CASSLAPGLETQYF. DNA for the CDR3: TGTGCCAGCAGCTTGGCCCCGGGGTTAGAGACCCAGTACTTC.